Following are 9 T cell receptor beta chains from one sample sequenced in a study of blood T cell repertoires in COVID-19. Data came from immunoSEQ multiplex PCR; TCRdb stores just in-frame clones and leaves some out. Of 250,000 to 350,000 clones listed, approximately 88% are singletons. Sequencing used peripheral blood. The receptors originated from a young man who had recovered from COVID-19.

The chain employs TRBV5-1 and TRBJ1-1, with D possibly matching TRBD1 (6 bases). This CDR3 region has 14 residues. Trimming shortened V by 0 bases and J by 4 bases, and 10 bases separated the two germline ends. Germline V gene sequence: CDR1 SGHRS, CDR2 YFSETQ. CDR3 residues: CASSLGQVLTEAFF. CDR3 coding DNA: TGCGCCAGCAGCTTGGGACAGGTTCTCACTGAAGCTTTCTTT.

CDR3 in amino acids: CASSQFPQNYEQYF. CDR3 nucleotides: TGTGCCAGCAGCCAATTTCCGCAGAATTACGAGCAGTACTTC. The chain links TRBV14 to TRBJ2-7; D is unresolved. In germline, CDR1 is SGHDN, CDR2 FVKESK. V was clipped by 2 bases and J by 4 bases, with 12 bases between them. The CDR3 contains 14 residues.

The CDR3 nucleotides are TGCAGTGCTACAACAGGGGGAGAGCAGTTCTTC. It codes for CSATTGGEQFF. V gene TRBV20-1 combines with J gene TRBJ2-1; 8 nucleotides align to TRBD1. Germline CDR1 and CDR2: DFQATT and SNEGSKA (reference sequence). This CDR3 contains 11 residues. After removal of 4 bases from V and 10 bases from J, the junction contained 3 bases not matched to a gene.

The V call is TRBV5-1, the J call TRBJ2-3; TRBD2 might be the D (5 bases). The CDR3 spans 18 residues. Trimming stripped 0 bases from V and 5 bases from J, with 22 bases between. Germline V gene data show CDR1 as SGHRS and CDR2 as YFSETQ. The chain's CDR3 is CASSLAYGSRPRGDTQYF. As DNA, the CDR3 is TGCGCCAGCAGCTTGGCCTATGGCAGCCGACCCCGGGGAGATACGCAGTATTTT.

This clone was picked up one time. The chain recombines TRBV27 with TRBJ1-1; D unresolved. This CDR3 spans 14 amino acids. Germline loops: CDR1 MNHEY, CDR2 SMNVEV (reference sequence). Deletions cut 4 bases from V and 4 bases from J, with 13 bases between. CDR3 sequence reads: CASSYDLGGTEAFF. The CDR3 nucleotides read TGTGCCAGCAGTTACGATCTCGGAGGCACTGAAGCTTTCTTT.

This clone showed up just a few times. The rearrangement links TRBV13 to TRBJ2-1; no definite D call. The CDR3 runs to 15 residues. V lost 3 bases, J lost 0 bases, and 9 bases lay in between. Germline V lookup: CDR1 PRHDT, CDR2 FYEKMQ (reference sequence). CDR3 loop: CASSFLISSYNEQFF. The CDR3 nucleotides are TGTGCCAGCAGCTTTCTGATTAGCTCCTACAATGAGCAGTTCTTC.

The rearrangement uses TRBV19 and TRBJ2-2; D possibly corresponds to TRBD1 (6 bases). V lost 1 base, J lost 2 bases, and 14 bases lay in between. Germline lookup yields CDR1 LNHDA and CDR2 SQIVND (reference sequence). The CDR3 spans 17 residues. The CDR3 region is CASSIGRGIDNTGELFF. The CDR3 DNA reads TGTGCCAGTAGTATAGGCAGGGGAATTGACAACACCGGGGAGCTGTTTTTT.

The chain joins TRBV11-2 to TRBJ2-3, with 9 bases aligning to TRBD2. V was pared by 3 bases and J by 2 bases, with 9 bases of the junction left unmatched. The CDR3 consists of 17 residues. The V gene's germline CDR1 is SGHAT and CDR2 FQNNGV. In DNA form, the CDR3 reads TGTGCCAGCAGCTTTCGACCCAGACTAGCGGCCACAGATACGCAGTATTTT. Translation gives CASSFRPRLAATDTQYF.

The chain joins TRBV7-2 to TRBJ2-7; no clear D gene. This CDR3 comprises 13 residues. Looked up from germline, CDR1 is SGHTA and CDR2 is FQGNSA. The germline V and J ends were trimmed by 1 base and 4 bases, with 8 bases remaining between them. CDR3 region: CASSLETEYEQYF. The CDR3 nucleotides are TGTGCCAGCAGCTTAGAAACGGAGTACGAGCAGTACTTC.